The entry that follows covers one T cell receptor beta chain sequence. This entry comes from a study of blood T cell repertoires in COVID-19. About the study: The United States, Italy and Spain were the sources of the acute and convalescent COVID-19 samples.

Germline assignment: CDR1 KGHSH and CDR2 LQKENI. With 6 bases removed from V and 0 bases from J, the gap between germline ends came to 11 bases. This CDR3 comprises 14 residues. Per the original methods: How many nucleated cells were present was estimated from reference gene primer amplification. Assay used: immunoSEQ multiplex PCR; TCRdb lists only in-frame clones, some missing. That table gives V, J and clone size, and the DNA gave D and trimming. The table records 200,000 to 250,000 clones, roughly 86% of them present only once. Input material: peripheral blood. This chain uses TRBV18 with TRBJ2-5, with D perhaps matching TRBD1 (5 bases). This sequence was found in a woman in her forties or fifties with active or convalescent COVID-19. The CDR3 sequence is CASSQDRYQETQYF. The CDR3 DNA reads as TGTGCCAGCTCCCAAGACAGATACCAAGAGACCCAGTACTTC.